The subject of this entry is one TCR beta chain. Antigen specificity is unknown. Subsequent to 10 days of culture, CD4+ T cells were isolated. Each participant was administered two doses of either the BNT162b2 or the mRNA-1273 vaccine. The assay was immunoSEQ multiplex PCR, and TCRdb's table has in-frame clones only and misses some. The sample yields 66,000 or so clones, over 70% seen once. The record originates from a study of vaccination effects on CD4 cells after COVID-19. There are 13 residues in the CDR3. Trimming cost V 0 bases and J 7 bases, with 9 bases left between them. CDR1 GTSNPN and CDR2 SVGIG come from the germline V gene (reference sequence).

This chain joins TRBV30 and TRBJ2-2, with D hard to call. This receptor was obtained from a human donor who received a COVID-19 vaccine. Specimen: CD4+ T cells from PBMCs cultured without peptide, collected after COVID-19 vaccination. Here the CDR3 DNA reads TGTGCCTGGAGTGTACAAGGGTACGGGGAGCTGTTTTTT. Translation: CAWSVQGYGELFF.